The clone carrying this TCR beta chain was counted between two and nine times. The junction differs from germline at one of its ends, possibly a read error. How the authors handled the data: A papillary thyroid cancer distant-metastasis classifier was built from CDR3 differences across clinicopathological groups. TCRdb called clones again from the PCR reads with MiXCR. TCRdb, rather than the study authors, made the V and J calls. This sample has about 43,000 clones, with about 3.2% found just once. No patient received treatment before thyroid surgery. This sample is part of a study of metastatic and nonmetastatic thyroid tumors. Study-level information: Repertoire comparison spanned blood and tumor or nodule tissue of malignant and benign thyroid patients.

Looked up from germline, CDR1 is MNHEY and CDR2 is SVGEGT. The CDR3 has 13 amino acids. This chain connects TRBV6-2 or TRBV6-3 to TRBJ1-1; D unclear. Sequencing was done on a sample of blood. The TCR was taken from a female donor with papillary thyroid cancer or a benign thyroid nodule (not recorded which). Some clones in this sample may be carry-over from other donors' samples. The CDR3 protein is CVSSTSLNTEAFF. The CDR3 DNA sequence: TGTGTCAGCAGTACCTCCTTGAACACTGAAGCTTTCTTT.